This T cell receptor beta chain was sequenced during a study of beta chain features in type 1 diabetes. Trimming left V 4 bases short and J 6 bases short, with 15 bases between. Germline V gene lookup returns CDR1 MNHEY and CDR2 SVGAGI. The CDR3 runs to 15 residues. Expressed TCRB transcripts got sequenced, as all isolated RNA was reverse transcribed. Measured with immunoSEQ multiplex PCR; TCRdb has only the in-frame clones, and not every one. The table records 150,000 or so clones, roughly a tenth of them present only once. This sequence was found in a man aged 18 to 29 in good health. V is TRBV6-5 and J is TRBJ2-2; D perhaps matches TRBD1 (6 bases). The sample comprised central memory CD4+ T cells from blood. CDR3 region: CASSFRTDGSGELFF. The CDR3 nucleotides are TGTGCCAGCAGTTTCCGGACAGATGGATCCGGGGAGCTGTTTTTT.